This is a list of T cell receptor beta chains from one sample in a study of shared clonotypes between healthy human individuals. Sequenced by immunoSEQ multiplex PCR; TCRdb stores in-frame clones only, minus some. This repertoire shows fewer than 600,000 clones, roughly four fifths found once; its top ten account for around 12%. Sequenced input: PBMCs. These receptors all stem from a woman between 40 and 50 years old in good health. Some clones in this sample may be carry-over from other donors' samples. Each CDR3 is given with its conserved first and last residue. A D gene is named only where the DNA matches it firmly. The size of a clone is reported for some rows only, either as once, few or many, or as a class for expanded clones.

TRBV15	-	-	TRBJ1-2	TGTGCCACCAGCAGACAGGACTATGGCTACACCTTC	CATSRQDYGYTF
TRBV5-4	-	-	TRBJ1-1	TGTGCCAGCAGCTTGCGGGGGTGGAACACTGAAGCTTTCTTT	CASSLRGWNTEAFF
TRBV6-1	-	TRBD1	TRBJ1-1	TGTGCCAGCAGTGAAGCGCCAGGGGGCGAAGCTTTCTTT	CASSEAPGGEAFF
TRBV7-2	-	-	TRBJ2-2	TGTGCCAGCAGCTTAATGGTGGTCGCGAACACCGGGGAGCTGTTTTTT	CASSLMVVANTGELFF
TRBV14	-	-	TRBJ2-5	TGTGCCAGCAGCCAATTGGAGACCCAGTACTTC	CASSQLETQYF
TRBV30	-	-	TRBJ2-2	TGTGCCTGGAGTGTCCCCAGGCCCGGTACCGGGGAGCTGTTTTTT	CAWSVPRPGTGELFF
TRBV7-9	-	-	TRBJ2-3	TGTGCCAGCACCTTAGGGCGAACAACTAGCACAGATACGCAGTATTTT	CASTLGRTTSTDTQYF
TRBV30	few	-	TRBJ2-7	TGTGCCTGGAGTGTACGCCTAGTGGGCGAGCAGTACTTC	CAWSVRLVGEQYF
TRBV9	-	-	TRBJ2-7	TGTGCCAGCAGCCCCCATGGGGGGAGCTACGAGCAGTACTTC	CASSPHGGSYEQYF
TRBV9	-	TRBD2	TRBJ2-7	TGTGCCAGCAGCGGGGGACTAGCGGGAGGTAACGAGCAGTACTTC	CASSGGLAGGNEQYF